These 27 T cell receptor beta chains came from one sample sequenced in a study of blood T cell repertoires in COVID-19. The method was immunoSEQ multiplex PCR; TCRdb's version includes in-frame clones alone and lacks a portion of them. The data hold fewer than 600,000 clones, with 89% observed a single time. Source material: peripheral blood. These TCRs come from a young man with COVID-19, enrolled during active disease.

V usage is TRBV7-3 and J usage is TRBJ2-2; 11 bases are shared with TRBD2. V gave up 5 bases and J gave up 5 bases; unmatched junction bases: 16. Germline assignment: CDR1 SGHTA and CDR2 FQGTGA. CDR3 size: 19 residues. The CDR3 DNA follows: TGTGCCAGCAGCAATTTCCCCATAACTAGCGGGAGAGGTACCGGGGAGCTGTTTTTT. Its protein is CASSNFPITSGRGTGELFF.

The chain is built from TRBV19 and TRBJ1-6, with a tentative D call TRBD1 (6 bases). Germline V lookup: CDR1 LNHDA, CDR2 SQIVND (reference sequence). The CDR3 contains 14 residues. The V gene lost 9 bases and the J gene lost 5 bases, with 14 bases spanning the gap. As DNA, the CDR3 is TGTGCCAGCAGTCTACAGGGAAATAATTCACCCCTCCACTTT. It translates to CASSLQGNNSPLHF.

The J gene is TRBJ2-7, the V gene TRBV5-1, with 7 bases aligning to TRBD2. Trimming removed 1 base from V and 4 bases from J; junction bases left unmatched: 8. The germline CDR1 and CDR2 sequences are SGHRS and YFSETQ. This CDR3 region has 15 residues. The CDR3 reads CASSLSSGVPYEQYF. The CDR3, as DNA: TGCGCCAGCAGCTTGTCTAGCGGAGTTCCATACGAGCAGTACTTC.

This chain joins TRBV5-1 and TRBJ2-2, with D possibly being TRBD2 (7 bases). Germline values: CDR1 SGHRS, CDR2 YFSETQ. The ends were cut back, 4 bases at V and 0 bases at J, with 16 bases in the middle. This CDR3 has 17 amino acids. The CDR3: CASSPRGGGSNTGELFF. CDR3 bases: TGCGCCAGCAGCCCCCGTGGCGGGGGCTCGAACACCGGGGAGCTGTTTTTT.

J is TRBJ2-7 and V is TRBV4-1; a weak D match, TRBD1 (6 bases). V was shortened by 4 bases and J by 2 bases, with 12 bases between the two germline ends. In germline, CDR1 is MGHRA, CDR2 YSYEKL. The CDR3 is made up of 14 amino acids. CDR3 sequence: CASSPQTGAYEQYF. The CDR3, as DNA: TGCGCCAGCAGCCCCCAGACAGGAGCCTACGAGCAGTACTTC.

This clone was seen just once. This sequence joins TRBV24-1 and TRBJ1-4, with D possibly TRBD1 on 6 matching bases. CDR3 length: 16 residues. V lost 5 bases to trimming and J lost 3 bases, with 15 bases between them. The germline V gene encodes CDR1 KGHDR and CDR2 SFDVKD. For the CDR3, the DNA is TGTGCCACCAGTGTCCTGGGGGCGCGGGCTAATGAAAAACTGTTTTTT. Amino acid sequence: CATSVLGARANEKLFF.

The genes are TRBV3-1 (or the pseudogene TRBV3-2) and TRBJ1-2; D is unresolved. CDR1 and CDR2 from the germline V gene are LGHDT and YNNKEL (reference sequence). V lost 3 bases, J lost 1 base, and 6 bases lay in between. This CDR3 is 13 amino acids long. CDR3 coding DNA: TGTGCCAGCAGCCAGACAAGTAACTATGGCTACACCTTC. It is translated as CASSQTSNYGYTF.

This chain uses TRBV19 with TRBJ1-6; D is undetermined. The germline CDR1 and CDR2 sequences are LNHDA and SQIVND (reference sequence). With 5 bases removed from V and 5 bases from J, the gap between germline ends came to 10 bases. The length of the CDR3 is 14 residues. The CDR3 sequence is CASSATVNNSPLHF. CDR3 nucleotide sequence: TGTGCCAGTAGTGCTACGGTGAATAATTCACCCCTCCACTTT.

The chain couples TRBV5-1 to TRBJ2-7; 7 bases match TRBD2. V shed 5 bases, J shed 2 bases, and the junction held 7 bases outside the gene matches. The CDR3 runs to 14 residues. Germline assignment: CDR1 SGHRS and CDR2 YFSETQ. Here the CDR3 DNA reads TGCGCCAGCAGGGGTGGGGAGGGCCCCTACGAGCAGTACTTC. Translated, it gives CASRGGEGPYEQYF.

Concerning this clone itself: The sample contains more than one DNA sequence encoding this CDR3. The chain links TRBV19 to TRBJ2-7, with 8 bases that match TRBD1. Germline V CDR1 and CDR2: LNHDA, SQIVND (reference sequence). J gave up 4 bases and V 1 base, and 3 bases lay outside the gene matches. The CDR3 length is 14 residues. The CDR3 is CASSIGTGGYEQYF. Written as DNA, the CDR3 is TGTGCCAGTAGTATAGGTACAGGGGGATACGAGCAGTACTTC.

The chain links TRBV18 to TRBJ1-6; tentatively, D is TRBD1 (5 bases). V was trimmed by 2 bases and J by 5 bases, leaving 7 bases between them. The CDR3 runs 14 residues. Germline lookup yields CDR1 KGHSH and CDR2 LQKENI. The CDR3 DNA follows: TGTGCCAGCTCACCAGACAGTAATAATTCACCCCTCCACTTT. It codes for CASSPDSNNSPLHF.

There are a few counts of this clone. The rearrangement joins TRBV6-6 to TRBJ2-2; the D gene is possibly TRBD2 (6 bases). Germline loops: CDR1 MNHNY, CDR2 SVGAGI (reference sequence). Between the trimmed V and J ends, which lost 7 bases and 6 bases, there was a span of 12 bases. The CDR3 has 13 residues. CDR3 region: CASTPGEAGELFF. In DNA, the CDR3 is TGTGCCAGCACCCCCGGGGAGGCCGGGGAGCTGTTTTTT.

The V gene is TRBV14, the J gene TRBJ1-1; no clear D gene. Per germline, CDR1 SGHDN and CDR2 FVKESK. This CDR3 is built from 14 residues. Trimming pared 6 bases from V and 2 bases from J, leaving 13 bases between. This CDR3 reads CASRRWEGNTEAFF. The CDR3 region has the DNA TGTGCCAGCAGGAGGTGGGAGGGAAACACTGAAGCTTTCTTT.

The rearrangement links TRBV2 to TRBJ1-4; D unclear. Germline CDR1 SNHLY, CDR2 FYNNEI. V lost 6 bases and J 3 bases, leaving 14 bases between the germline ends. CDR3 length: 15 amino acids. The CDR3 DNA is TGTGCCAGCAGACGAAGGGAGATAGCTAATGAAAAACTGTTTTTT. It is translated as CASRRREIANEKLFF.

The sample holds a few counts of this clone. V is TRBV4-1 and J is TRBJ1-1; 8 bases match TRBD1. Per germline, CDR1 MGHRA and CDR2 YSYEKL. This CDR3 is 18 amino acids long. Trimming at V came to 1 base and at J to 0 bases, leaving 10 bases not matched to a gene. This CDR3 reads CASSQVVITGGMNTEAFF. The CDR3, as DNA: TGCGCCAGCAGCCAAGTTGTGATAACAGGGGGTATGAACACTGAAGCTTTCTTT.

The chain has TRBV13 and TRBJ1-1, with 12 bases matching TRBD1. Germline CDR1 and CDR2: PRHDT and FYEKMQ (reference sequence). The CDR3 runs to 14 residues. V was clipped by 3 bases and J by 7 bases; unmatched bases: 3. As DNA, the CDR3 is TGTGCCAGCAGCTTCCGGGACAGGGGGCGTGAAGCTTTCTTT. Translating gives CASSFRDRGREAFF.

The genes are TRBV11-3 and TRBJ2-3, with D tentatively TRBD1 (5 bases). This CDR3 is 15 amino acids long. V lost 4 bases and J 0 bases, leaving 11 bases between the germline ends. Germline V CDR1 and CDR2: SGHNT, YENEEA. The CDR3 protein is CASSSPGFSTDTQYF. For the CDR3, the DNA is TGTGCCAGCAGCTCCCCAGGGTTTAGCACAGATACGCAGTATTTT.

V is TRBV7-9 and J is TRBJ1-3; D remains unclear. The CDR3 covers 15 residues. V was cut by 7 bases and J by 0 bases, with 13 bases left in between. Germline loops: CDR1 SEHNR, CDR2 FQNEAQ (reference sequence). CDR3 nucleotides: TGTGCCAGCACTACCACTCCAGGCTCTGGAAACACCATATATTTT. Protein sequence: CASTTTPGSGNTIYF.

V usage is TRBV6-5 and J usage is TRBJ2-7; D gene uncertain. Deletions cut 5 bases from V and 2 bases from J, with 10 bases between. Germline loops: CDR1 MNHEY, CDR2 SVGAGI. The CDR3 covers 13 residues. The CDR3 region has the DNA TGTGCCAGCAGTAACCGACACCCCTACGAGCAGTACTTC. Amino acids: CASSNRHPYEQYF.

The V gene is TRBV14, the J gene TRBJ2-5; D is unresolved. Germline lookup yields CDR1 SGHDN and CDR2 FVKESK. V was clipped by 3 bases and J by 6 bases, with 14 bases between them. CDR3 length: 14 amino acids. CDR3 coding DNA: TGTGCCAGCAGCCATGGGTTTAGAGGAAAGACCCAGTACTTC. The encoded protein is CASSHGFRGKTQYF.

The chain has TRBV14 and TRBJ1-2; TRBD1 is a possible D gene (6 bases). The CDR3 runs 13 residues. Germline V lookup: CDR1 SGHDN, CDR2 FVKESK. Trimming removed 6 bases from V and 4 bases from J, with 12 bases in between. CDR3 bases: TGTGCCAGCAGTCCGGACAGCCTCTATGGCTACACCTTC. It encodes CASSPDSLYGYTF.

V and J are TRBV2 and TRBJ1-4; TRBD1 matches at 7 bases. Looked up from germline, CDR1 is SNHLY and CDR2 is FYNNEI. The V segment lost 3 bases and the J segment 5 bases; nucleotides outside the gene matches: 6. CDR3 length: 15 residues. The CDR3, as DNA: TGTGCCAGCAGTGATAAGACAGGGACAAATGAAAAACTGTTTTTT. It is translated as CASSDKTGTNEKLFF. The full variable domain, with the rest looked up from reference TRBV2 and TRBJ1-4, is EPEVTQTPSHQVTQMGQEVILRCVPISNHLYFYWYRQILGQKVEFLVSFYNNEISEKSEIFDDQFSVERPDGSNFTLKIRSTKLEDSAMYFCASSDKTGTNEKLFFGSGTQLSVL.

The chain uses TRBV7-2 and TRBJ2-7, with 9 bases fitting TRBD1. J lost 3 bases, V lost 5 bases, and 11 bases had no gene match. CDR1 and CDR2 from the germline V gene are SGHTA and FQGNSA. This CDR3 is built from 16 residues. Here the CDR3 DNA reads TGTGCCAGCAGCAGAATCGCCGGGACAGGGTTCTACGAGCAGTACTTC. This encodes CASSRIAGTGFYEQYF.

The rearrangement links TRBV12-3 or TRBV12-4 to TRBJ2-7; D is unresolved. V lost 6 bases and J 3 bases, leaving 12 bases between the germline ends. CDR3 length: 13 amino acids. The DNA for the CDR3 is TGTGCCAGCAGCCCTGACAACTTCTACGAGCAGTACTTC. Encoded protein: CASSPDNFYEQYF.

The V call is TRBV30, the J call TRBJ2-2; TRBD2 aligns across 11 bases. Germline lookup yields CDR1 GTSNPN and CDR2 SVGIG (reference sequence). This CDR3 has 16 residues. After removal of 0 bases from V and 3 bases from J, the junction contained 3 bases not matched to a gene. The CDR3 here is CAWSVFSGGDTGELFF. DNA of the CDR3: TGTGCCTGGAGTGTCTTTAGCGGGGGGGACACCGGGGAGCTGTTTTTT. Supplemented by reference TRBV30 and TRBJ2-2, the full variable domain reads SQTIHQWPATLVQPVGSPLSLECTVEGTSNPNLYWYRQAAGRGLQLLFYSVGIGQISSEVPQNLSASRPQDRQFILSSKKLLLSDSGFYLCAWSVFSGGDTGELFFGEGSRLTVL.

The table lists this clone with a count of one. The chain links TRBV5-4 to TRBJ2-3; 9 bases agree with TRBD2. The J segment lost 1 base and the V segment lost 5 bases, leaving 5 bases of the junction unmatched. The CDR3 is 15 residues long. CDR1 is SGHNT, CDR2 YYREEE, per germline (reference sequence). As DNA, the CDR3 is TGTGCCAGCAGTTTTAGCGGGGGAGGCACAGATACGCAGTATTTT. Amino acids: CASSFSGGGTDTQYF.

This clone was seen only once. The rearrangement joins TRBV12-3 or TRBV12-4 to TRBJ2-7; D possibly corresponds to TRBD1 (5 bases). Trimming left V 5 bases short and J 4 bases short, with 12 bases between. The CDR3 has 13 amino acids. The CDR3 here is CASSLRTLYEQYF. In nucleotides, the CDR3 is TGTGCCAGCAGTCTACGGACACTTTACGAGCAGTACTTC.